Sequencing of this T cell receptor beta chain was carried out in a study of blood T cell repertoires in COVID-19. TCRdb's copy holds only in-frame clones and misses some; the assay was immunoSEQ multiplex PCR. The sample records more than 300,000 clones, 85% to 90% being singletons. V dropped 4 bases and J dropped 6 bases, with 17 bases sitting between them. Looked up from germline, CDR1 is LGHDT and CDR2 is YNNKEL (reference sequence). This CDR3 is 15 amino acids long. The genes are TRBV3-1 (or the pseudogene TRBV3-2) and TRBJ2-3; TRBD2 might be the D (6 bases). The source of this sequence is a woman aged 70-85 years with COVID-19, enrolled during active disease. The specimen sequenced was peripheral blood. CDR3 protein: CASSLRAGRQDTQYF. The CDR3 DNA reads TGTGCCAGCAGCCTACGAGCGGGCAGACAGGATACGCAGTATTTT.